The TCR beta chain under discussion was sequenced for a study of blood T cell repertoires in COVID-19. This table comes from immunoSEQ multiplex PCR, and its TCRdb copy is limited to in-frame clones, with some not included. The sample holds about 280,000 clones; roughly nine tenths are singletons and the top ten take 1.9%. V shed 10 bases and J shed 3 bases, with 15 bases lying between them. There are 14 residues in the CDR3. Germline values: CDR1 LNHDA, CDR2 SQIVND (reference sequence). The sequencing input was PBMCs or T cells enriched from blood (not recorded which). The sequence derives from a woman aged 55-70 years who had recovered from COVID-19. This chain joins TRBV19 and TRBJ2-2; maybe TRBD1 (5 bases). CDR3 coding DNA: TGTGCCATCAAACCAGACAGAGACACCGGGGAGCTGTTTTTT. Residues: CAIKPDRDTGELFF.